This T cell receptor (beta chain) was profiled in a study of radiotherapy plus CTLA-4 blockade in lung cancer. About the research overall: The study recorded objective responses in about 20% of patients and disease control in about 31%.

Worth noting for this clone: The antigen is undetermined.

Assay: immunoSEQ multiplex PCR; the TCRdb copy retains only in-frame clones and omits some. This sample carries roughly 40,000 clones, just under 80% of them seen once, and the ten largest clones take less than 25%. V dropped 1 base and J dropped 2 bases, with 9 bases sitting between them. This CDR3 region has 15 residues. Looked up from germline, CDR1 is MNHEY and CDR2 is SMNVEV (reference sequence). Study-wide points: Early blood T cell clone dynamics reportedly forecast response best, with interferon-beta. After radiotherapy and ipilimumab, tumor-derived clones expanded in peripheral blood.

CTLA-4 blockade with ipilimumab, together with focal radiation, was given to patients with chemo-refractory metastatic non-small-cell lung cancer. The sequence was collected from a human donor with non-small cell lung cancer that progressed on radiotherapy plus ipilimumab. V gene TRBV27 combines with J gene TRBJ2-1; a possible D gene is TRBD1 (5 bases). This specimen consisted of peripheral blood, obtained from a patient treated with radiotherapy plus ipilimumab. The CDR3 here is CASSLFWGPYNEQFF. CDR3 DNA sequence: TGTGCCAGCAGTTTATTTTGGGGCCCCTACAATGAGCAGTTCTTC.